The TCR beta chain under discussion was sequenced for a study of T cell clonality in common variable immunodeficiency. General study findings and limits: CVID subjects showed higher TCRbeta clonality than healthy controls. Links between repertoire features and CVID complications were heterogeneity-limited. Reportedly, TCR beta sequences from common variable immunodeficiency showed fewer deletions and N-nucleotide insertions.

Equal genomic DNA amounts from CVID and control samples were sequenced. The method was immunoSEQ multiplex PCR; TCRdb's version includes in-frame clones alone and lacks a portion of them. The sample offers about 34,000 clones and no singletons, the top ten holding 28%. With respect to this clone: As yet, its antigen is unknown.

Most patients and controls had Caucasian heritage. The source is a human donor with common variable immunodeficiency. Material: peripheral blood mononuclear cells.

CDR3 DNA (partial): TGCGCCAGCAGCTTGGGGGACATCCACAATGAG. Its protein product is CASSLGDIHNE. The entire CDR3 sequence reads CASSLGDIHNEQFF. The V call is TRBV5-1, the J call TRBJ2-1; possible D gene TRBD1, 6 bases. The read ends 3 residues before the CDR3 terminus; that terminus is restored from the germline J gene. Germline V lookup: CDR1 SGHRS, CDR2 YFSETQ. The CDR3 totals 14 residues. V lost 0 bases and J lost 5, with 9 bases in between.